This paragraph reports one T cell receptor (beta chain). This CDR3 region has 15 residues. With V trimmed by 6 bases and J by 6 bases, 4 bases remained unmatched. From germline, CDR1 is MDHEN and CDR2 SYDVKM. This sample is part of a study of blood T cell repertoires in COVID-19. In the source study's methods: Reference gene primer amplification yielded estimated nucleated cell counts. Sequenced by immunoSEQ multiplex PCR; TCRdb stores in-frame clones only, minus some. V, J and clone size were drawn from that table, and D and trimming were deduced from the DNA. The sample yields tens of thousands of clones, about 86% seen once.

This chain links TRBV28 with TRBJ2-1, with 14 nucleotides matching TRBD2. This TCR was recovered from a man between 60 and 75 years old with acute or convalescent COVID-19. What was sequenced was peripheral blood. CDR3 sequence (DNA): TGTGCCAGCAGCTCCGGGACTAGCGGGAGCAATGAGCAGTTCTTC. Translating gives CASSSGTSGSNEQFF.